The 20 T cell receptor beta chains below all came from one sample that was sequenced in a study of cytomegalovirus exposure and HLA in healthy donors. 13 Jbeta primers and 60 Vbeta primers were used for the PCR. Only in-frame clones appear in the TCRdb table, and some are missing; sequencing was by immunoSEQ multiplex PCR. Found here are about 230,000 clones, about three quarters of them singletons; the top ten hold approximately 0.47%. Sequencing used PBMCs. The receptors originated from a boy younger than 18 in good health and CMV-seronegative.

The table lists this clone with a count of one. One end of the junction is discordant with germline, which a read error may explain. The CDR3 sequence: CASSEYRDRGAIF. The CDR3 nucleotides read TGTGCCAGCAGTGAATACCGGGACAGGGGGGCGATATTT. The V gene is TRBV7-3, the J gene TRBJ1-6, with 11 positions matching TRBD1. The CDR3 contains 13 residues. Per the germline V gene, CDR1 is SGHTA and CDR2 is FQGTGA.

This chain uses TRBV19 with TRBJ2-7; 10 bases agree with TRBD2. This CDR3 is 14 amino acids long. The trim removed 9 bases at V and 5 bases at J, leaving 10 bases unmatched. The germline gives CDR1 LNHDA, CDR2 SQIVND (reference sequence). This CDR3 is CASQLAGALDEQYF. DNA of the CDR3: TGTGCCAGCCAGCTAGCGGGGGCCCTCGACGAGCAGTACTTC. The whole variable domain, filled in from reference TRBV19 and TRBJ2-7, reads DGGITQSPKYLFRKEGQNVTLSCEQNLNHDAMYWYRQDPGQGLRLIYYSQIVNDFQKGDIAEGYSVSREKKESFPLTVTSAQKNPTAFYLCASQLAGALDEQYFGPGTRLTVT.

CDR3 protein: CASSARGSGANVLTF. The CDR3 DNA is TGTGCCAGCAGCGCACGGGGATCTGGGGCCAACGTCCTGACTTTC. The chain uses TRBV11-3 and TRBJ2-6, with a possible D match to TRBD2 (5 bases). This CDR3 is 15 amino acids long. Germline lookup yields CDR1 SGHNT and CDR2 YENEEA. Trimming took off 5 bases at V and 1 base at J, with 9 bases between the two ends.

Here the CDR3 reads CASSLGDEQYF. The CDR3 nucleotides read TGTGCCAGCAGCTTAGGCGACGAGCAGTACTTC. This chain links TRBV11-3 with TRBJ2-7; no reliable D call. Germline CDR1 reads SGHNT; CDR2 reads YENEEA. The germline V and J ends were trimmed by 1 base and 5 bases, with 3 bases remaining between them. The CDR3 has 11 residues. The full variable domain, with the rest looked up from reference TRBV11-3 and TRBJ2-7, is EAGVVQSPRYKIIEKKQPVAFWCNPISGHNTLYWYLQNLGQGPELLIRYENEEAVDDSQLPKDRFSAERLKGVDSTLKIQPAELGDSAVYLCASSLGDEQYFGPGTRLTVT.

J is TRBJ1-1 and V is TRBV10-3; TRBD1 is a possible D gene (5 bases). The CDR3 runs 12 residues. Germline assignment: CDR1 ENHRY and CDR2 SYGVKD. The V end lost 10 bases, the J end lost 1 base, and 10 bases lay between the germline ends. In DNA, the CDR3 is TGTGCCACCGCTACAGGGAACACTGAAGCTTTCTTT. This codes for CATATGNTEAFF.

This chain connects TRBV18 to TRBJ2-3, with D unresolved. Per germline, CDR1 KGHSH and CDR2 LQKENI. With 3 bases removed from V and 2 bases from J, the gap between germline ends came to 9 bases. The CDR3 has 14 residues. CDR3 protein: CASSPVQLTDTQYF. The CDR3 nucleotides read TGTGCCAGCTCACCGGTACAGCTCACAGATACGCAGTATTTT.

This clone was found once. This chain links TRBV11-2 with TRBJ2-7; 8 bases are a match to TRBD1. This CDR3 contains 14 residues. Germline CDR1 SGHAT, CDR2 FQNNGV. The V and J ends lost 5 bases and 3 bases, in that order; junction bases with no gene match: 6. CDR3 region: CASSPRQGIYEQYF. In DNA form, the CDR3 reads TGTGCCAGCAGCCCACGACAGGGGATCTACGAGCAGTACTTC.

This clone was seen once. This chain connects TRBV29-1 to TRBJ2-2; no definite D call. Germline assignment: CDR1 SQVTM and CDR2 ANQGSEA. V gave up 3 bases and J gave up 1 base, with 6 bases separating them. This CDR3 contains 13 residues. CDR3 region: CSVEAKNTGELFF. DNA for the CDR3: TGCAGCGTTGAGGCCAAGAACACCGGGGAGCTGTTTTTT.

V and J are TRBV4-1 and TRBJ2-5; possibly TRBD1 for D (5 bases). From germline, CDR1 is MGHRA and CDR2 YSYEKL. The CDR3 is 14 amino acids. Trimming left V 1 base short and J 11 bases short, with 17 bases between. The CDR3 here is CASSQVGHLGKQYF. The CDR3 nucleotides read TGCGCCAGCAGCCAAGTAGGACACCTCGGAAAGCAGTACTTC.

J is TRBJ1-4 and V is TRBV4-1; D is possibly TRBD1 (6 bases). The CDR3 length is 18 residues. V lost 4 bases and J lost 7, with 25 bases in between. CDR1 is MGHRA and CDR2 is YSYEKL in the germline V gene. The CDR3 DNA is TGCGCCAGCAGCCGGATACCCACCCCTAGCAGGGGCGGTGAAAAACTGTTTTTT. Protein sequence: CASSRIPTPSRGGEKLFF.

This rearrangement joins TRBV7-8 to TRBJ1-6; possibly TRBD1 for D (5 bases). The CDR3 runs to 16 residues. CDR1 SGHVS and CDR2 FQNEAQ come from the germline V gene. The germline V and J ends were trimmed by 2 bases and 3 bases, with 11 bases remaining between them. The CDR3: CASSLKGLNYNSPLHF. The CDR3 bases are TGTGCCAGCAGCTTAAAGGGGTTAAACTATAATTCACCCCTCCACTTT.

This clone occurred a few times. The genes are TRBV6-5 and TRBJ1-1; D gene unclear. The ends were cut back, 5 bases at V and 0 bases at J, with 10 bases in the middle. This CDR3 comprises 14 residues. The germline CDR1 and CDR2 sequences are MNHEY and SVGAGI. The CDR3 reads CASSQEGVNTEAFF. The DNA for the CDR3 is TGTGCCAGCAGTCAGGAGGGAGTGAACACTGAAGCTTTCTTT.

The rearrangement joins TRBV4-2 to TRBJ2-5; TRBD2 matches 14 bases. Germline V gene data show CDR1 as LGHNA and CDR2 as YNFKEQ. The J segment lost 9 bases and the V segment lost 4 bases, leaving 10 bases of the junction unmatched. This CDR3 has 16 amino acids. As DNA, the CDR3 is TGTGCCAGCAGCCCCCGACTAGCGGGAGGGTCAGGAGCCCAGTACTTC. Protein: CASSPRLAGGSGAQYF.

In its sample, this clone was seen a few times. V usage is TRBV6-5 and J usage is TRBJ2-7; TRBD1 aligns across 8 bases. The germline V gene encodes CDR1 MNHEY and CDR2 SVGAGI. The J segment lost 1 base and the V segment lost 5 bases, leaving 7 bases of the junction unmatched. This CDR3 comprises 15 residues. CDR3 DNA sequence: TGTGCCAGCAGTCGGTTACGGACAGGGTCCTACGAGCAGTACTTC. This gives the protein CASSRLRTGSYEQYF.

The genes are TRBV11-3 and TRBJ2-7; 10 nucleotides match TRBD1. Looked up from germline, CDR1 is SGHNT and CDR2 is YENEEA. The CDR3 loop spans 17 amino acids. Trimming at V came to 1 base and at J to 5 bases, leaving 11 bases not matched to a gene. CDR3 residues: CASSLGDRGSSFHEQYF. The DNA for the CDR3 is TGTGCCAGCAGCTTAGGGGACAGGGGATCGTCGTTCCACGAGCAGTACTTC. The variable domain in full, with the rest retrieved from reference TRBV11-3 and TRBJ2-7, is EAGVVQSPRYKIIEKKQPVAFWCNPISGHNTLYWYLQNLGQGPELLIRYENEEAVDDSQLPKDRFSAERLKGVDSTLKIQPAELGDSAVYLCASSLGDRGSSFHEQYFGPGTRLTVT.

With regard to this clone: At one end the junction does not follow the germline gene, possibly because of a read error. CDR3 residues: CASSLGGPDYGYPF. In DNA, the CDR3 is TGTGCCAGCAGCTTAGGAGGGCCGGACTATGGCTACCCCTTC. This rearrangement joins TRBV7-9 to TRBJ1-2; D unresolved. Germline V CDR1 and CDR2: SEHNR, FQNEAQ (reference sequence). The CDR3 extends over 14 amino acids. Using reference TRBV7-9 and TRBJ1-2 for the parts outside the CDR3, the full variable domain is DTGVSQNPRHKITKRGQNVTFRCDPISEHNRLYWYRQTLGQGPEFLTYFQNEAQLEKSRLLSDRFSAERPKGSFSTLEIQRTEQGDSAMYLCASSLGGPDYGYPFGSGTRLTVV.

The chain is built from TRBV18 and TRBJ1-1, with TRBD1 identical over 7 bases. The germline V gene encodes CDR1 KGHSH and CDR2 LQKENI. With 8 bases clipped from V and 4 bases from J, the junction kept 10 bases outside the gene matches. This CDR3 is 14 amino acids long. The CDR3 DNA reads TGTGCCAGCACGCCCTTGAGGGACAGCACTGAAGCTTTCTTT. It specifies CASTPLRDSTEAFF.

CDR3 nucleotides: TGTGCCATCAGAGGGTTACGGGGTAAGGACACCGGGGAGCTGTTTTTT. This encodes CAIRGLRGKDTGELFF. The chain employs TRBV10-3 and TRBJ2-2, with D tentatively TRBD2 (5 bases). Germline CDR1 ENHRY, CDR2 SYGVKD. This CDR3 has 16 residues. Trimming took 6 bases from V and 3 from J, leaving 17 bases between them.

This chain joins TRBV5-5 and TRBJ1-5; perhaps TRBD1 as D (6 bases). This CDR3 has 13 residues. V was cut by 5 bases and J by 7 bases, with 13 bases left in between. Per germline, CDR1 SGHKS and CDR2 YYEKEE (reference sequence). Here the CDR3 reads CASSQGPNQPQHF. In DNA form, the CDR3 reads TGTGCCAGCAGTCAGGGGCCCAACCAGCCCCAGCATTTT.

Turning to this clone: Other nucleotide sequences in the sample specify the same CDR3. The chain uses TRBV29-1 and TRBJ1-1, with 10 bases matching TRBD1. This CDR3 region has 13 residues. Trimming at V came to 4 bases and at J to 1 base, leaving 0 bases not matched to a gene. CDR1 is SQVTM and CDR2 is ANQGSEA in the germline V gene. The chain's CDR3 is CSVGTGGNTEAFF. The CDR3 DNA sequence: TGCAGCGTTGGGACAGGGGGGAACACTGAAGCTTTCTTT.